This is a list of T cell receptor beta chains from one sample in a study of CD8 T cells in Susac syndrome. TCRdb reprocessed the immunoSEQ multiplex PCR reads via MiXCR and lists one record per CDR3 protein. There are some 160,000 distinct CDR3 sequences in the sample; about 92% occur only once, and roughly 0.08% lies in the top ten. Sequenced sample: CD4+ T cells from PBMCs. The origin of the receptors is a human donor in good health. The CDR3 runs from the conserved cysteine through the conserved F or W. Fields, in order: D gene, clone size, V gene, J gene, CDR3 protein, CDR3 DNA. D genes are given only for firm matches. Clone size appears in some rows only: once, few, many, or a class for an expanded clone.

D: TRBD2
size: once
V: TRBV6-5
J: TRBJ2-4
CDR3: CASRGGTVRNIQYF
DNA: TGTGCCAGCAGGGGAGGGACTGTTAGAAACATTCAGTACTTC

D: .
size: .
V: TRBV4-1
J: TRBJ2-7
CDR3: CASSSGHSYEQYF
DNA: TGCGCCAGCAGCTCGGGACATTCCTACGAGCAGTACTTC

D: TRBD1
size: .
V: TRBV29-1
J: TRBJ1-1
CDR3: CSGGQGARTEAFF
DNA: TGCAGCGGGGGACAGGGGGCGCGGACTGAAGCTTTCTTT

D: .
size: .
V: TRBV20-1
J: TRBJ2-1
CDR3: CSAQTSPDEQFF
DNA: TGCAGTGCTCAAACTAGTCCCGATGAGCAGTTCTTC

D: .
size: .
V: TRBV18
J: TRBJ2-7
CDR3: CASSPSDLTYEQYF
DNA: TGTGCCAGCTCACCCTCGGACCTCACCTACGAGCAGTACTTC

D: .
size: .
V: TRBV23-1
J: TRBJ2-7
CDR3: CASSQSFRILYEQYF
DNA: TGCGCCAGCAGTCAATCCTTCAGAATTCTTTACGAGCAGTACTTC

D: .
size: .
V: TRBV6-5
J: TRBJ2-4
CDR3: CASSYSGQGKNIQYF
DNA: TGTGCCAGCAGTTACTCGGGGCAGGGGAAAAACATTCAGTACTTC

D: TRBD2
size: .
V: TRBV28
J: TRBJ2-1
CDR3: CASSLGTTVNEQFF
DNA: TGTGCCAGCAGTTTAGGGACTACTGTCAATGAGCAGTTCTTC

D: TRBD2
size: .
V: TRBV7-2
J: TRBJ2-5
CDR3: CASSFITSGGDQETQYF
DNA: TGTGCCAGCAGCTTTATAACGTCGGGGGGGGATCAAGAGACCCAGTACTTC

D: .
size: .
V: TRBV28
J: TRBJ2-1
CDR3: CASTESYNEQFF
DNA: TGTGCCAGCACGGAGTCCTACAATGAGCAGTTCTTC

D: .
size: once
V: TRBV12-3/TRBV12-4
J: TRBJ1-4
CDR3: CASSLPGGPLFF
DNA: TGTGCCAGCAGTCTACCTGGGGGACCGCTGTTTTTT

D: .
size: .
V: TRBV12-3/TRBV12-4
J: TRBJ1-1
CDR3: CASRDDREEAFF
DNA: TGTGCCAGCAGAGACGATAGGGAGGAAGCTTTCTTT

D: .
size: .
V: TRBV30
J: TRBJ1-2
CDR3: CALLPSDGGYTF
DNA: TGTGCCTTGCTGCCCTCGGACGGTGGCTACACCTTC

D: .
size: .
V: TRBV7-2
J: TRBJ2-1
CDR3: CASSLVIATLGYNEQFF
DNA: TGTGCCAGCAGCTTAGTCATAGCGACCTTGGGGTACAATGAGCAGTTCTTC

D: .
size: .
V: TRBV25-1
J: TRBJ2-6
CDR3: CASSELAASGANVLTF
DNA: TGTGCCAGCAGTGAATTGGCAGCTAGTGGGGCCAACGTCCTGACTTTC

D: .
size: .
V: TRBV5-6
J: TRBJ1-5
CDR3: CASSLAHERPQHF
DNA: TGTGCCAGCAGCTTGGCCCATGAGCGGCCCCAGCATTTT

D: .
size: once
V: TRBV5-1
J: TRBJ2-1
CDR3: CASGSMTYNEQFF
DNA: TGCGCCAGCGGGAGTATGACCTACAATGAGCAGTTCTTC

D: .
size: .
V: TRBV4-1
J: TRBJ1-5
CDR3: CASSQEIAGYQPQHF
DNA: TGCGCCAGCAGCCAAGAGATCGCAGGATATCAGCCCCAGCATTTT

D: .
size: .
V: TRBV11-2
J: TRBJ2-3
CDR3: CASSLPGERQHRQYF
DNA: TGTGCCAGCAGCCTACCCGGGGAGCGCCAACACAGGCAGTATTTT

D: .
size: .
V: TRBV5-1
J: TRBJ1-4
CDR3: CASSLGSNEKLFF
DNA: TGCGCCAGCAGCTTGGGGTCTAATGAAAAACTGTTTTTT

D: .
size: once
V: TRBV28
J: TRBJ2-4
CDR3: CASSSAVIAKNIQYF
DNA: TGTGCCAGCAGTTCCGCCGTGATAGCCAAAAACATTCAGTACTTC

D: .
size: .
V: TRBV6-2/TRBV6-3
J: TRBJ1-2
CDR3: CASGPRDGGYTF
DNA: TGTGCCAGCGGTCCCCGGGACGGCGGCTACACCTTC

D: .
size: .
V: TRBV5-1
J: TRBJ1-4
CDR3: CASSLAVGKLFF
DNA: TGCGCCAGCAGCTTGGCCGTCGGAAAACTGTTTTTT

D: .
size: once
V: TRBV12-3/TRBV12-4
J: TRBJ2-1
CDR3: CASSSWDEQFF
DNA: TGTGCCAGCAGTTCCTGGGATGAGCAGTTCTTC

D: .
size: .
V: TRBV12-3/TRBV12-4
J: TRBJ1-4
CDR3: CACGGNEKLFF
DNA: TGTGCCTGCGGGGGTAATGAAAAACTGTTTTTT

D: TRBD1
size: .
V: TRBV4-3
J: TRBJ1-1
CDR3: CASSPKNRGDTEAFF
DNA: TGCGCCAGCAGCCCTAAAAACAGGGGAGACACTGAAGCTTTCTTT

D: .
size: .
V: TRBV2
J: TRBJ2-2
CDR3: CASRRSPNTGELFF
DNA: TGTGCCAGCAGGAGGTCCCCGAACACCGGGGAGCTGTTTTTT

D: .
size: few
V: TRBV7-7
J: TRBJ2-2
CDR3: CASSRDSTGELFF
DNA: TGTGCTAGCAGCCGTGATTCAACCGGGGAGCTGTTTTTT